This TCR beta chain was recovered during a study of shared clonotypes between healthy human individuals. Regarding the study as a whole: It was the few donors that limited the genetic and exposure-history diversity represented. The authors expected sequencing depth to affect clonotype sharing among donors.

Comment on this clone: Its antigen remains unknown.

Deep was the level used in running the assay. TCRdb keeps only in-frame clones here, not all; method: immunoSEQ multiplex PCR. This sample has about 710,000 clones, with approximately 73% found just once. The CDR3 extends over 15 amino acids. From germline, CDR1 is MNHNY and CDR2 SVGAGI (reference sequence). The J segment lost 2 bases and the V segment lost 5 bases, leaving 9 bases of the junction unmatched. The TCR was taken from a young woman in good health. Sequenced material: memory CD4+ T cells sorted from blood. Subset reported: CD45RA-negative fraction. This sequence joins TRBV6-6 and TRBJ2-7; TRBD2 matches at 7 bases. The CDR3 region is CASSDRASGPYEQYF. The CDR3, as DNA: TGTGCCAGCAGTGACCGGGCTAGCGGTCCCTACGAGCAGTACTTC.